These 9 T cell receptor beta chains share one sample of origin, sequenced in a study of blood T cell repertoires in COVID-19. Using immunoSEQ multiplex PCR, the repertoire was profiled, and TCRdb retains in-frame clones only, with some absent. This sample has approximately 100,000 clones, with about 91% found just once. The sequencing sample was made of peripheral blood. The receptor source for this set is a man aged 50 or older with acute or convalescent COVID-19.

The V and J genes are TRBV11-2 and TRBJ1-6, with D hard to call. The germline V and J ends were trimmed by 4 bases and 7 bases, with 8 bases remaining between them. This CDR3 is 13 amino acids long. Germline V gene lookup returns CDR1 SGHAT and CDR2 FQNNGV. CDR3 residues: CASSSIENSPLHF. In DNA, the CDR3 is TGTGCCAGCAGCTCAATAGAGAATTCACCCCTCCACTTT. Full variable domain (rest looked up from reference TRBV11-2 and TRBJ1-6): EAGVAQSPRYKIIEKRQSVAFWCNPISGHATLYWYQQILGQGPKLLIQFQNNGVVDDSQLPKDRFSAERLKGVDSTLKIQPAKLEDSAVYLCASSSIENSPLHFGNGTRLTVT.

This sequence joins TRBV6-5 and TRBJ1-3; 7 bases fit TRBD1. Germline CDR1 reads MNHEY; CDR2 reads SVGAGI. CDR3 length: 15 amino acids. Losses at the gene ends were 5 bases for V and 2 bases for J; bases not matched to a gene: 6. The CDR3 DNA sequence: TGTGCCAGCAGTAGGACAGGACTTGCTGGAAACACCATATATTTT. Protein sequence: CASSRTGLAGNTIYF.

In nucleotides, the CDR3 is TGTGCCAGTAGTAAGGGGCCGGGTCAGCCCCAGCATTTT. The encoded protein is CASSKGPGQPQHF. The genes are TRBV19 and TRBJ1-5; a weak D match, TRBD1 (5 bases). V was clipped by 4 bases and J by 6 bases, with 10 bases between them. Germline CDR1 is LNHDA and CDR2 is SQIVND (reference sequence). CDR3 length equals 13 residues.

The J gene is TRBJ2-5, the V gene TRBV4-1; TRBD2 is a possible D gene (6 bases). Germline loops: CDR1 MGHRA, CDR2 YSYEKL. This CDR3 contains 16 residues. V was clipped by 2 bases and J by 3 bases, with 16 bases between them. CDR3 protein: CASSQIPLSGKETQYF. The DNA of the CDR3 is TGCGCCAGCAGCCAAATTCCGCTTAGCGGAAAAGAGACCCAGTACTTC.

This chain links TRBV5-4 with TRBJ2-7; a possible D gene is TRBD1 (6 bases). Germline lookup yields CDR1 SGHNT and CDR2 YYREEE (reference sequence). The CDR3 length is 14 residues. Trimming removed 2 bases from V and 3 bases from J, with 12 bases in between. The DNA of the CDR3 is TGTGCCAGCAGCTTCAACAGGGATCTCTACGAGCAGTACTTC. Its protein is CASSFNRDLYEQYF.

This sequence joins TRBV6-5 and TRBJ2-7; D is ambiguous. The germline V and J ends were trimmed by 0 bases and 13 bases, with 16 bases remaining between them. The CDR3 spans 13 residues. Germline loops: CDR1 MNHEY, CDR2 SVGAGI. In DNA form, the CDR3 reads TGTGCCAGCAGTTACTCGGCCTCGAATACCCCATACTTC. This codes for CASSYSASNTPYF.

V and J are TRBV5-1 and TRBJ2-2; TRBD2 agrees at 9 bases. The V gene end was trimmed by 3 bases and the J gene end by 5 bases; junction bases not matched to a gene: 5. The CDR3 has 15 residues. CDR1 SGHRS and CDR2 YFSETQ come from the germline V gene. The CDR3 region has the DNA TGCGCCAGCAGCTATAGCGGGGGTTTAACCGGGGAGCTGTTTTTT. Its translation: CASSYSGGLTGELFF.

The chain's CDR3 is CASSPSQGANQPQHF. In DNA form, the CDR3 reads TGTGCCAGCTCACCATCCCAGGGGGCAAATCAGCCCCAGCATTTT. V gene TRBV18 combines with J gene TRBJ1-5, with 8 bases aligning to TRBD1. The germline V gene encodes CDR1 KGHSH and CDR2 LQKENI. This CDR3 has 15 amino acids. The V segment lost 2 bases and the J segment 4 bases; nucleotides outside the gene matches: 4. The variable domain in full, with the rest retrieved from reference TRBV18 and TRBJ1-5, is NAGVMQNPRHLVRRRGQEARLRCSPMKGHSHVYWYRQLPEEGLKFMVYLQKENIIDESGMPKERFSAEFPKEGPSILRIQQVVRGDSAAYFCASSPSQGANQPQHFGDGTRLSIL.

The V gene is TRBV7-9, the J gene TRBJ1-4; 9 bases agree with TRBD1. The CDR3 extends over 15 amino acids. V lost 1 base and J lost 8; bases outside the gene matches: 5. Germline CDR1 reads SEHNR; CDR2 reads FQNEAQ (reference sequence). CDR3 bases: TGTGCCAGCAGCTTAGAGACAGGGGGTTACGAAAAACTGTTTTTT. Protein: CASSLETGGYEKLFF.